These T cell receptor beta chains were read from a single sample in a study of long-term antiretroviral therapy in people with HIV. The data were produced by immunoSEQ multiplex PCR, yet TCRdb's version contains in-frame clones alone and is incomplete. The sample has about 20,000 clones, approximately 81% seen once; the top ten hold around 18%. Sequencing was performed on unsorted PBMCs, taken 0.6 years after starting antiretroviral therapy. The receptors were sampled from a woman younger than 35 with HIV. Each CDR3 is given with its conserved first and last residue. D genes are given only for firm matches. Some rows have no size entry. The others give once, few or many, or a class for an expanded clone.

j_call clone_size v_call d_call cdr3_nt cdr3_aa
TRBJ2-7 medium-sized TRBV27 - TGTGCCAGCAGTCTCTTGGGGCAGGGCTACGAGCAGTACTTC CASSLLGQGYEQYF
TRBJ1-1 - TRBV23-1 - TGCGCCAGCAGTCAATCGGTAGGGGACACTGAAGCTTTCTTT CASSQSVGDTEAFF
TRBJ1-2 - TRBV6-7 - TGTGCCAGCAGTTACCAGGACGGATTTAACTATGGCTACACCTTC CASSYQDGFNYGYTF
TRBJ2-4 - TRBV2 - TGTGCCAGCAGTGAATACGGACCGAAAAACATTCAGTACTTC CASSEYGPKNIQYF
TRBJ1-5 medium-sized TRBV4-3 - TGCGCCAGCAGCCAAGATCTGGCGGGGTTTAATCAGCCCCAGCATTTT CASSQDLAGFNQPQHF
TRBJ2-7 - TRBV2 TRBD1 TGTGCCAGCAGTGGGGAAGGGGGCACCCGCTACGAGCAGTACTTC CASSGEGGTRYEQYF
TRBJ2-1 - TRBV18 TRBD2 TGTGCCAGCTCACCCTCGACTAGCGGGAGCTACAATGAGCAGTTCTTC CASSPSTSGSYNEQFF
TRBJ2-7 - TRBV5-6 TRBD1 TGTGCCAGCAGGACGACTATACAGGGGGACGAGCAGTACTTC CASRTTIQGDEQYF
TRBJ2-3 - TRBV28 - TGTGCCAGCAGTGCCCGGGTTTTGCGGGAACACACAGATACGCAGTATTTT CASSARVLREHTDTQYF
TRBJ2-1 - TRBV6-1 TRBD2 TGTGCCAGCAGTGCGGGACTAGCGGTTTACAATGAGCAGTTCTTC CASSAGLAVYNEQFF
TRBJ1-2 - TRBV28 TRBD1 TGTGCCAGCAGTTCTATGCCTAGACAGGGGGCGAGGTATGGCTACACCTTC CASSSMPRQGARYGYTF
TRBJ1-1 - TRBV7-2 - TGTGCCAGCAGCTTTTTGGGGGCCGGGAACACTGAAGCTTTCTTT CASSFLGAGNTEAFF
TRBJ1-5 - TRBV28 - TGTGCCAGCAGTTTATTAGATGGGAGGAATCAGCCCCAGCATTTT CASSLLDGRNQPQHF
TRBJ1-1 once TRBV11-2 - TGTGCCAGCAGCTTAACGGGCACTGAAGCTTTCTTT CASSLTGTEAFF
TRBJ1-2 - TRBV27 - TGTGCCAGCAGTTTAGCCCCGGGGCTAAACTATGGCTACACCTTC CASSLAPGLNYGYTF
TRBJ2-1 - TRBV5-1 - TGCGCCAGCAGCATAGGGGACTACAATGAGCAGTTCTTC CASSIGDYNEQFF
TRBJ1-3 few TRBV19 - TGTGCCAGTAGTATCTTCGGGGCCTCTGGAAACACCATATATTTT CASSIFGASGNTIYF
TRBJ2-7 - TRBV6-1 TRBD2 TGTGCCAGCAGTGGGACTAGCGGATCCTACGAGCAGTACTTC CASSGTSGSYEQYF
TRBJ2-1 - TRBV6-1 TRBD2 TGTGCCAGCAGTGATGGGACTAGCGGGTACAATGAGCAGTTCTTC CASSDGTSGYNEQFF
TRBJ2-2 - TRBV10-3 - TGTGCCATCAGTGAGTCCGCGGGGCCAAGCGGGGAGCTGTTTTTT CAISESAGPSGELFF
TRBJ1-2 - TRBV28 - TGTGCCAGCAGCAAGAGCAGGTTGCTACATTATGGCTACACCTTC CASSKSRLLHYGYTF
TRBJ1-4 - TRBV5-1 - TGCGCCAGCAGCTTGTGGGGTTTTGGGTTTAATGAAAAACTGTTTTTT CASSLWGFGFNEKLFF
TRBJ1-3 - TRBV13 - TGTGCCAGCAGCTTACAGGGAGCTGGAAACACCATATATTTT CASSLQGAGNTIYF
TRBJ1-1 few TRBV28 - TGTGCCAGCAGTTTAATAGAAACTGAAGCTTTCTTT CASSLIETEAFF
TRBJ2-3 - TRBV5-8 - TGTGCCAGCAGCCCTGGACGGTATACGCAGTATTTT CASSPGRYTQYF
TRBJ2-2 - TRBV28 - TGTGCCAGCAGCGGAGGGTCGGGGAACACCGGGGAGCTGTTTTTT CASSGGSGNTGELFF
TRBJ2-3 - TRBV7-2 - TGTGCCAGCAGCTTAGGGCGGGGCCCTAGCACAGATACGCAGTATTTT CASSLGRGPSTDTQYF
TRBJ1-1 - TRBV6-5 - TGTGCCAGCAGTTACTCAGGGCGGGTTCGGGCTGAAGCTTTCTTT CASSYSGRVRAEAFF
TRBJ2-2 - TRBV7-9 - TGTGCCAGCAGCTTCGCGACAGGTTCGAACACCGGGGAGCTGTTTTTT CASSFATGSNTGELFF
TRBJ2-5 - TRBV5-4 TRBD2 TGTGCCAGCAGCACTAGCGGACAAGAGACCCAGTACTTC CASSTSGQETQYF
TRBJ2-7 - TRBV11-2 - TGTGCCAGCAGCTCCCTGGCGGTCTCCTACGAGCAGTACTTC CASSSLAVSYEQYF
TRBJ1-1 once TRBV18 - TGTGCCAGCTCCCCCGCTCCGGAAAGCACTGAAGCTTTCTTT CASSPAPESTEAFF
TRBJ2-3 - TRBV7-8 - TGTGCCAGCAGCCATTTGTACCCCGACACAGATACGCAGTATTTT CASSHLYPDTDTQYF
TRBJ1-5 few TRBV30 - TGTGCCTGGAGTGTAGGCAGCAATCAGCCCCAGCATTTT CAWSVGSNQPQHF
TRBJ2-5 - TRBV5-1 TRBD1 TGCGCCAGCAGCTACGGGACAGGGGGGGAGACCCAGTACTTC CASSYGTGGETQYF
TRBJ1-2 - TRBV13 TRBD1 TGTGCCAGCAGCTTACAGGGGGCTAACTATGGCTACACCTTC CASSLQGANYGYTF
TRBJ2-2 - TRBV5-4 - TGTGCCAGCATGGTTGGGAGGAACACCGGGGAGCTGTTTTTT CASMVGRNTGELFF
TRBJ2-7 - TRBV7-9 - TGTGCCAGCAGCCGAACAGGGTACGAGCAGTACTTC CASSRTGYEQYF
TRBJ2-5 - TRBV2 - TGTGCCAGCACCCAATCCAAACCCGGACGGGAGACCCAGTACTTC CASTQSKPGRETQYF
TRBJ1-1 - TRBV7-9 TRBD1 TGTGCCAGCAGCCCCCAGGGGGGGAACACTGAAGCTTTCTTT CASSPQGGNTEAFF
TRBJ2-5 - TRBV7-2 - TGTGCCAGCAGCGTACAGGAAGAGACCCAGTACTTC CASSVQEETQYF
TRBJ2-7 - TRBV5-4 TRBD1 TGTGCCAGCAGCTTGGGCTACCGGGACAGGGTCGAGCAGTACTTC CASSLGYRDRVEQYF
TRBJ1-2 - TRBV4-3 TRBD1 TGCGCCAGCAGCCAAGCAGGGGGAGCTAACTATGGCTACACCTTC CASSQAGGANYGYTF
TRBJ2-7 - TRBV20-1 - TGCAGCGCGAGTTGGGACCGGTGGTACTTC CSASWDRWYF
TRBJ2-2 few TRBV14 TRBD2 TGTGCCAGCAGCCAAGATCTTCTAGCGGCCACCGGGGAGCTGTTTTTT CASSQDLLAATGELFF